Listed here is a single TCR beta chain. These data come from a study of cytomegalovirus exposure and HLA in healthy donors. The CDR3 covers 10 residues. Looked up from germline, CDR1 is MDHEN and CDR2 is SYDVKM. Trimming removed 9 bases from V and 10 bases from J, with 12 bases in between. The PCR contained 60 Vbeta and 13 Jbeta primers. Using immunoSEQ multiplex PCR, the repertoire was profiled, and TCRdb retains in-frame clones only, with some absent. The table lists roughly 140,000 clones, roughly a tenth of them singletons. The sequenced material came from PBMCs. The TCR originated in a male donor in good health and CMV-seronegative. The chain is built from TRBV28 and TRBJ1-1; D remains ambiguous. In DNA, the CDR3 is TGTGCCAGTGGGAGAACGGTAGCTTTCTTT. This translates into CASGRTVAFF.